These 18 T cell receptor beta chains originate from one sample sequenced in a study of Ad26.COV2.S vaccination and SARS-CoV-2 variants. The protocol was immunoSEQ multiplex PCR, while the TCRdb copy is restricted to in-frame clones and leaves out a portion. The sample lists over 400,000 clones, about 92% occurring once. Treatment described: 19 received Ad26.COV2.S at low or high dose, single or two shots; about five received placebo; per-sample allocation not given. Specimen acquisition occurred on day 63 following the initial vaccine or placebo injection. The sequences come from peripheral blood, collected in a trial of Ad26.COV2.S vaccine versus placebo. The receptor source for this set is a person aged 18-60 years who received the Ad26.COV2.S COVID-19 vaccine or a placebo.

The rearrangement uses TRBV3-1 (or the pseudogene TRBV3-2) and TRBJ1-1; possibly TRBD1 for D (6 bases). Per the germline V gene, CDR1 is LGHDT and CDR2 is YNNKEL (reference sequence). V lost 0 bases to trimming and J lost 4 bases, with 12 bases between them. The CDR3 has 15 residues. CDR3 nucleotides: TGTGCCAGCAGCCAAGAACAGGGATCGGGCACTGAAGCTTTCTTT. Translating gives CASSQEQGSGTEAFF.

The rearrangement links TRBV30 to TRBJ2-2; D is perhaps TRBD1 (6 bases). The CDR3 has 17 amino acids. V lost 0 bases, J lost 4 bases, and 18 bases lay in between. Germline values: CDR1 GTSNPN, CDR2 SVGIG (reference sequence). CDR3: CAWSVRRSGDFTGELFF. The CDR3 DNA reads as TGTGCCTGGAGTGTACGTAGGTCAGGGGATTTCACCGGGGAGCTGTTTTTT.

V is TRBV30 and J is TRBJ2-7; possible D gene TRBD2, 6 bases. The CDR3 is made up of 13 amino acids. Germline CDR1 reads GTSNPN; CDR2 reads SVGIG (reference sequence). V was clipped by 1 base and J by 4 bases, with 11 bases between them. The CDR3 loop is CAWSAGEVYEQYF. The CDR3 DNA follows: TGTGCCTGGAGTGCGGGAGAGGTGTACGAGCAGTACTTC.

The chain carries TRBV11-2 and TRBJ2-2, with 10 bases aligning to TRBD2. Unmatched junction bases numbered 5, after V lost 5 bases and J lost 5 bases. The CDR3 covers 15 residues. Germline V lookup: CDR1 SGHAT, CDR2 FQNNGV. This CDR3 is CASSPSGGGTGELFF. CDR3 coding DNA: TGTGCCAGCAGCCCCAGCGGGGGGGGTACCGGGGAGCTGTTTTTT.

This chain connects TRBV7-2 to TRBJ1-5, with D unresolved. Between the trimmed V and J ends, which lost 5 bases and 3 bases, there was a span of 11 bases. Germline V gene data show CDR1 as SGHTA and CDR2 as FQGNSA. This CDR3 region has 14 residues. CDR3 in DNA: TGTGCCAGCAGCCCCTACAGTCCCAATCAGCCCCAGCATTTT. This sequence encodes CASSPYSPNQPQHF.

The chain uses TRBV7-9 and TRBJ1-4; tentatively, D is TRBD1 (5 bases). CDR1 is SEHNR and CDR2 is FQNEAQ in the germline V gene (reference sequence). The CDR3 runs 15 residues. Trimming pared 0 bases from V and 8 bases from J, leaving 13 bases between. This CDR3 reads CASSLAGRVREKLFF. The CDR3 DNA sequence: TGTGCCAGCAGCTTAGCGGGCAGGGTGCGCGAAAAACTGTTTTTT.

This clone is a singleton in its sample. The CDR3 DNA sequence: TGTGCCAGTACTCAGGGGAATGAAGCTTTCTTT. Encoded protein: CASTQGNEAFF. V and J are TRBV19 and TRBJ1-1, with a possible D match to TRBD1 (6 bases). From germline, CDR1 is LNHDA and CDR2 SQIVND (reference sequence). The CDR3 extends over 11 amino acids. V lost 7 bases, J lost 7 bases, and 10 bases lay in between.

The rearrangement joins TRBV18 to TRBJ1-2; D perhaps matches TRBD1 (6 bases). The V gene's germline CDR1 is KGHSH and CDR2 LQKENI. CDR3 length equals 17 residues. Trimming stripped 2 bases from V and 1 base from J, with 17 bases between. Here the CDR3 reads CASSPLKDSPLNYGYTF. As DNA, the CDR3 is TGTGCCAGCTCACCATTGAAGGACAGTCCCCTTAACTATGGCTACACCTTC.

The V gene is TRBV6-5, the J gene TRBJ1-1; D is unresolved. CDR3 length equals 14 residues. V was clipped by 0 bases and J by 1 base, with 6 bases between them. Germline V gene lookup returns CDR1 MNHEY and CDR2 SVGAGI. The CDR3 bases are TGTGCCAGCAGTTACTCATTAGGGAACACTGAAGCTTTCTTT. It translates to CASSYSLGNTEAFF.

This chain connects TRBV28 to TRBJ2-5; D may be TRBD1 (5 bases). Germline V lookup: CDR1 MDHEN, CDR2 SYDVKM. The CDR3 loop spans 14 amino acids. V was cut by 6 bases and J by 1 base, with 12 bases left in between. CDR3 loop: CASRPQDTQETQYF. The CDR3 nucleotides read TGTGCCAGCAGACCCCAGGACACCCAAGAGACCCAGTACTTC.

V is TRBV3-1 (or the pseudogene TRBV3-2) and J is TRBJ1-6, with 10 bases fitting TRBD1. V dropped 1 base and J dropped 0; count of bases not matched to a gene: 9. CDR3 length equals 20 residues. CDR1 and CDR2 (germline): LGHDT, YNNKEL (reference sequence). This CDR3 reads CASSQGSGTGEGSYNSPLHF. DNA for the CDR3: TGTGCCAGCAGCCAAGGTTCGGGGACAGGGGAAGGCTCCTATAATTCACCCCTCCACTTT.

The rearrangement uses TRBV12-2 and TRBJ2-4; the DNA was not compared with TRBD2, the D call given in the table. TRBV12-2 is a recognized pseudogene. This CDR3 has 14 residues. This CDR3 reads CASRSRLAGNIQYF. The CDR3 DNA reads TGTGCAAGTCGCTCAAGACTAGCAGGAAACATTCAGTACTTC.

This clone was observed once. J is TRBJ1-1 and V is TRBV19; D call uncertain. The CDR3 length is 15 residues. The germline gives CDR1 LNHDA, CDR2 SQIVND (reference sequence). V was cut by 7 bases and J by 1 base, with 16 bases left in between. The CDR3 spells CASIIGRNTNTEAFF. The CDR3 DNA follows: TGTGCCAGTATCATAGGCCGGAACACGAACACTGAAGCTTTCTTT.

CDR3 in amino acids: CAWSLRGGYTF. CDR3 bases: TGTGCCTGGAGTCTGAGGGGAGGCTACACCTTC. This chain uses TRBV30 with TRBJ1-2; tentative D call: TRBD1 (5 bases). This CDR3 is 11 amino acids long. With 2 bases removed from V and 8 bases from J, the gap between germline ends came to 9 bases. Germline V gene lookup returns CDR1 GTSNPN and CDR2 SVGIG (reference sequence).

This chain uses TRBV9 with TRBJ2-5; a weak D match, TRBD1 (6 bases). The CDR3 is 15 residues long. Germline V CDR1 and CDR2: SGDLS, YYNGEE. V shed 7 bases and J shed 1 base, with 17 bases lying between them. The CDR3 region is CASASEPGAQETQYF. CDR3 bases: TGTGCCAGCGCCTCAGAGCCAGGGGCCCAAGAGACCCAGTACTTC.

The table lists this clone with a few counts. This sequence joins TRBV7-9 and TRBJ2-3; TRBD2 is a possible D gene (7 bases). Between the trimmed V and J ends, which lost 2 bases and 4 bases, there was a span of 16 bases. The CDR3 length is 16 residues. Per germline, CDR1 SEHNR and CDR2 FQNEAQ (reference sequence). The CDR3: CASSLPSGGSSDTQYF. The DNA of the CDR3 is TGTGCCAGCAGCTTACCATCGGGGGGCTCCTCAGATACGCAGTATTTT.

J is TRBJ2-7 and V is TRBV5-4; 7 positions match TRBD2. This CDR3 comprises 16 residues. The germline CDR1 and CDR2 sequences are SGHNT and YYREEE (reference sequence). V lost 2 bases, J lost 3 bases, and 11 bases stayed unmatched. The DNA for the CDR3 is TGTGCCAGCAGCTTAGCTGGAGCGGGGAGGAACTACGAGCAGTACTTC. Its protein product is CASSLAGAGRNYEQYF.

This rearrangement joins TRBV6-5 to TRBJ1-2; D is ambiguous. Deletions cut 4 bases from V and 4 bases from J, with 7 bases between. Germline CDR1 and CDR2: MNHEY and SVGAGI. This CDR3 is 12 amino acids long. The CDR3 DNA reads TGTGCCAGCAGTTTGGAAGGCTATGGCTACACCTTC. Amino acids: CASSLEGYGYTF.